Each of the 27 T cell receptor beta chains below was sequenced from the same sample in a study of human T cells and chemical hapten exposure. The time point: patch test 2, 6 weeks after DPC sensitization. The treatment was: therapeutic diphenylcyclopropenone sensitization with weekly scalp DPC. TCRdb reprocessed the RACE reads via MiXCR and lists one record per CDR3 protein. The sample lists approximately 120,000 distinct CDR3 sequences; 9.2% were seen once. Sequencing was performed on whole blood, taken in connection with sensitization to the hapten diphenylcyclopropenone (DPC). The receptor set was obtained from a woman aged 40 to 50 with alopecia areata. Some clones in this sample may be carry-over from other donors' samples.

This clonotype was seen once. A read error is possible here, since a much larger clone lies one base away. This chain links TRBV11-2 with TRBJ1-4; D is uncertain. Trimming pared 5 bases from V and 4 bases from J, leaving 11 bases between. CDR3 length equals 14 residues. Germline V gene lookup returns CDR1 SGHAT and CDR2 FQNNGV. The CDR3 is CASSPGRINEKLFF. For the CDR3, the DNA is TGTGCCAGCAGCCCAGGACGGATTAATGAAAAACTGTTTTTT.

This clonotype was detected ten times or more. The V gene is TRBV20-1, the J gene TRBJ1-3; D ambiguous. Germline V gene data show CDR1 as DFQATT and CDR2 as SNEGSKA (reference sequence). CDR3 length: 13 residues. Trimming took off 5 bases at V and 2 bases at J, with 10 bases between the two ends. CDR3 loop: CSAWVPAGNTIYF. The CDR3 DNA follows: TGCAGTGCTTGGGTACCTGCTGGAAACACCATATATTTT.

This clonotype was seen many times. The chain uses TRBV11-2 and TRBJ2-7; TRBD1 aligns across 7 bases. Trimming at V came to 1 base and at J to 11 bases, leaving 8 bases not matched to a gene. Germline V lookup: CDR1 SGHAT, CDR2 FQNNGV. The CDR3 contains 13 residues. This chain's CDR3 is CASSLGAPGQKYF. The DNA of the CDR3 is TGTGCCAGCAGCTTAGGTGCACCGGGACAGAAGTACTTC.

This clonotype was counted at least ten times. The chain links TRBV11-2 to TRBJ2-4, with 7 bases aligning to TRBD2. Germline lookup yields CDR1 SGHAT and CDR2 FQNNGV. V was clipped by 3 bases and J by 2 bases; unmatched bases: 1. There are 14 residues in the CDR3. For the CDR3, the DNA is TGTGCCAGCAGCTTCGGGGGGACCAAAAACATTCAGTACTTC. Translated: CASSFGGTKNIQYF.

This clonotype showed up many times. This chain uses TRBV5-1 with TRBJ2-1; D may be TRBD1 (6 bases). The germline V and J ends were trimmed by 2 bases and 4 bases, with 13 bases remaining between them. From germline, CDR1 is SGHRS and CDR2 YFSETQ. The CDR3 consists of 15 residues. The CDR3 nucleotides are TGCGCCAGCAGCTTACAGGGAAATTCTTACAATGAGCAGTTCTTC. The encoded protein is CASSLQGNSYNEQFF.

The table lists this clonotype with a few counts. This sequence joins TRBV6-5 and TRBJ1-4, with TRBD1 identical over 7 bases. Germline CDR1 reads MNHEY; CDR2 reads SVGAGI. V gave up 6 bases and J gave up 3 bases; unmatched junction bases: 4. This CDR3 is built from 14 residues. CDR3 DNA: TGTGCCAGCAGGACAGGGCTGGCTAATGAAAAACTGTTTTTT. Amino acids: CASRTGLANEKLFF.

This clonotype turned up a few times. This chain uses TRBV6-1 with TRBJ2-3, with D unclear. The V end was cut by 0 bases, the J end by 2 bases, with 12 bases between. The germline V gene encodes CDR1 MNHNS and CDR2 SASEGT. The CDR3 has 16 residues. The CDR3 DNA reads as TGTGCCAGCAGTGAAGCAACAGCGACGGCCACAGATACGCAGTATTTT. It encodes CASSEATATATDTQYF.

As regards this clonotype: Germline is not matched at one junction end, which may reflect a read error. The chain combines TRBV5-4 with TRBJ2-7; maybe TRBD1 (7 bases). Germline-derived CDR1 and CDR2 are SGHNT and YYREEE (reference sequence). This CDR3 is 15 amino acids long. The CDR3 coding sequence is TGTGCCAACAGCTTGGTGGCAGGGGGGAGGTACGAGCAGTACTTC. Translation: CANSLVAGGRYEQYF.

This clonotype was picked up a small number of times. This chain links TRBV19 with TRBJ1-5; the D is unclear. Germline-derived CDR1 and CDR2 are LNHDA and SQIVND (reference sequence). The ends were cut back, 8 bases at V and 4 bases at J, with 9 bases in the middle. CDR3 size: 12 residues. The DNA for the CDR3 is TGTGCCAGTGGGGTGGGAAATCAGCCCCAGCATTTT. It encodes CASGVGNQPQHF.

Many counts were recorded for this clonotype. The chain combines TRBV4-1 with TRBJ1-2; D ambiguous. CDR3 length: 15 amino acids. Per germline, CDR1 MGHRA and CDR2 YSYEKL. Trimming took 1 base from V and 5 from J, leaving 14 bases between them. The DNA for the CDR3 is TGCGCCAGCAGCCAAGTCGCGGCAGCCCGTTATGGCTACACCTTC. Protein product: CASSQVAAARYGYTF.

The J gene is TRBJ1-6, the V gene TRBV7-9; D remains unclear. Germline V gives CDR1 SEHNR, CDR2 FQNEAQ (reference sequence). V was shortened by 6 bases and J by 0 bases, with 12 bases between the two germline ends. This CDR3 contains 16 residues. CDR3 residues: CASSPISSSYNSPLHF. CDR3 DNA sequence: TGTGCCAGCAGTCCAATTTCGAGCTCCTATAATTCACCCCTCCACTTT.

In its sample, this clonotype was seen many times. V and J are TRBV4-1 and TRBJ2-7; 8 bases fit TRBD2. J lost 3 bases, V lost 0 bases, and 4 bases had no gene match. Germline CDR1 and CDR2: MGHRA and YSYEKL. The CDR3 contains 15 residues. The CDR3 DNA reads as TGCGCCAGCAGCCAAGAGAGTACTAGCGGCTACGAGCAGTACTTC. It is translated as CASSQESTSGYEQYF.

In its sample, this clonotype was seen a few times. V gene TRBV9 combines with J gene TRBJ2-3; unclear D gene. The CDR3 has 15 residues. CDR1 is SGDLS, CDR2 YYNGEE, per germline. The V end was cut by 0 bases, the J end by 4 bases, with 12 bases between. The CDR3 region is CASSVDPIQADTQYF. In DNA, the CDR3 is TGTGCCAGCAGCGTAGACCCGATTCAGGCAGATACGCAGTATTTT.

The chain couples TRBV4-2 to TRBJ1-2; D is undetermined. Germline assignment: CDR1 LGHNA and CDR2 YNFKEQ. The CDR3 covers 15 residues. Trimming left V 0 bases short and J 0 bases short, with 8 bases between. CDR3 region: CASSQEGTSNYGYTF. Written as DNA, the CDR3 is TGTGCCAGCAGCCAAGAGGGCACATCTAACTATGGCTACACCTTC.

The sample holds many counts of this clonotype. V and J are TRBV29-1 and TRBJ2-1; D remains unclear. The germline V gene encodes CDR1 SQVTM and CDR2 ANQGSEA. Trimming took off 2 bases at V and 4 bases at J, with 3 bases between the two ends. The CDR3 runs 11 residues. The CDR3 here is CSVEQYNEQFF. In DNA form, the CDR3 reads TGCAGCGTTGAACAGTACAATGAGCAGTTCTTC.

The genes are TRBV4-2 and TRBJ2-2, with TRBD2 identical over 10 bases. V was pared by 1 base and J by 6 bases, with 5 bases of the junction left unmatched. CDR1 LGHNA and CDR2 YNFKEQ come from the germline V gene. The CDR3 is 16 residues long. CDR3 protein: CASSQVGSGGAGELFF. In DNA form, the CDR3 reads TGTGCCAGCAGCCAAGTAGGGAGCGGGGGGGCCGGGGAGCTGTTTTTT.

This chain joins TRBV6-1 and TRBJ2-3; no clear D. The germline CDR1 and CDR2 sequences are MNHNS and SASEGT. V was shortened by 7 bases and J by 3 bases, with 11 bases between the two germline ends. The CDR3 consists of 13 residues. DNA for the CDR3: TGTGCCAGCATCGATCCCCTGACAGATACGCAGTATTTT. This codes for CASIDPLTDTQYF.

The chain carries TRBV27 and TRBJ2-7; possibly TRBD1 for D (6 bases). This CDR3 is 16 amino acids long. CDR1 is MNHEY, CDR2 SMNVEV, per germline (reference sequence). Trimming left V 2 bases short and J 6 bases short, with 20 bases between. CDR3 sequence reads: CASSLTGAALGGEQYF. CDR3 nucleotide sequence: TGTGCCAGCAGTTTAACCGGCGCCGCCTTAGGGGGCGAGCAGTACTTC.

This clonotype was observed many times. The gene calls are TRBV5-1 and TRBJ2-5; D is ambiguous. With 1 base removed from V and 5 bases from J, the gap between germline ends came to 3 bases. The V gene's germline CDR1 is SGHRS and CDR2 YFSETQ. This CDR3 region has 11 residues. CDR3 region: CASSLLETQYF. The CDR3 DNA is TGCGCCAGCAGCTTGTTGGAGACCCAGTACTTC.

This clonotype was detected a few times. The chain couples TRBV28 to TRBJ1-1; D may be TRBD1 (6 bases). The CDR3 totals 12 residues. Trimming removed 4 bases from V and 7 bases from J, with 10 bases in between. CDR1 MDHEN and CDR2 SYDVKM come from the germline V gene. CDR3 protein: CASSSEGGEAFF. The CDR3 DNA reads as TGTGCCAGCAGTTCTGAAGGGGGTGAAGCTTTCTTT.

The genes are TRBV3-1 and TRBJ1-2; D perhaps matches TRBD1 (5 bases). Trimming removed 4 bases at V and 6 bases at J, with 9 bases between. CDR1 and CDR2 (germline): LGHDT, YNNKEL (reference sequence). The CDR3 is made up of 12 amino acids. DNA for the CDR3: TGTGCCAGCAGCCTTGAAGGGGATGGCTACACCTTC. Its protein product is CASSLEGDGYTF.

This clonotype was counted ten times or more. The chain uses TRBV6-6 and TRBJ2-3; 12 bases match TRBD2. Trimming at V came to 2 bases and at J to 4 bases, leaving 10 bases not matched to a gene. Per germline, CDR1 MNHNY and CDR2 SVGAGI (reference sequence). This CDR3 is 18 amino acids long. The CDR3 here is CASSYALSSGGGADTQYF. As DNA, the CDR3 is TGTGCCAGCAGTTACGCACTGTCTAGCGGGGGGGGAGCAGATACGCAGTATTTT.

This clonotype appeared many times. V gene TRBV7-8 combines with J gene TRBJ1-5; D remains unclear. CDR3 size: 13 residues. Germline-derived CDR1 and CDR2 are SGHVS and FQNEAQ. V was clipped by 5 bases and J by 2 bases, with 7 bases between them. The CDR3 region has the DNA TGTGCCAGCAGCGAGGGCGGCAATCAGCCCCAGCATTTT. As protein: CASSEGGNQPQHF.

This clonotype was observed a few times. The chain links TRBV12-3 or TRBV12-4 to TRBJ1-1; D is perhaps TRBD1 (5 bases). The CDR3 covers 15 residues. The V end lost 0 bases, the J end lost 4 bases, and 12 bases lay between the germline ends. CDR3 sequence reads: CASSLARGWGTEAFF. The CDR3 DNA reads TGTGCCAGCAGTTTAGCTAGGGGTTGGGGCACTGAAGCTTTCTTT.

This clonotype was picked up many times. The V gene is TRBV7-6, the J gene TRBJ2-3; 11 bases fit TRBD2. The CDR3 length is 15 residues. Trimming took 5 bases from V and 0 from J; bases not matched to a gene: 1. Per the germline V gene, CDR1 is SGHVS and CDR2 is FNYEAQ. CDR3 sequence (DNA): TGTGCCAGCAGCCGACTAGCGGGGAGCACAGATACGCAGTATTTT. Protein sequence: CASSRLAGSTDTQYF.

This clonotype was seen a handful of times. This chain links TRBV2 with TRBJ2-7; a weak D match, TRBD1 (6 bases). The CDR3 covers 13 residues. V was cut by 7 bases and J by 2 bases, with 12 bases left in between. CDR1 is SNHLY, CDR2 FYNNEI, per germline. CDR3 region: CASTGQFPYEQYF. CDR3 DNA: TGTGCCAGCACCGGACAGTTCCCCTACGAGCAGTACTTC. The full variable domain, in which reference TRBV2 and TRBJ2-7 provide the parts outside the CDR3, is EPEVTQTPSHQVTQMGQEVILRCVPISNHLYFYWYRQILGQKVEFLVSFYNNEISEKSEIFDDQFSVERPDGSNFTLKIRSTKLEDSAMYFCASTGQFPYEQYFGPGTRLTVT.

This chain links TRBV5-1 with TRBJ2-7; 7 bases agree with TRBD1. The CDR3 has 13 residues. Germline CDR1 SGHRS, CDR2 YFSETQ. J was trimmed by 4 bases and V by 5 bases; bases with no gene match: 6. CDR3 bases: TGCGCCAGCAGGACAGGGCCTCGGTACGAGCAGTACTTC. Its protein is CASRTGPRYEQYF. Together with reference TRBV5-1 and TRBJ2-7, the CDR3 gives the full variable domain: KAGVTQTPRYLIKTRGQQVTLSCSPISGHRSVSWYQQTPGQGLQFLFEYFSETQRNKGNFPGRFSGRQFSNSRSEMNVSTLELGDSALYLCASRTGPRYEQYFGPGTRLTVT.